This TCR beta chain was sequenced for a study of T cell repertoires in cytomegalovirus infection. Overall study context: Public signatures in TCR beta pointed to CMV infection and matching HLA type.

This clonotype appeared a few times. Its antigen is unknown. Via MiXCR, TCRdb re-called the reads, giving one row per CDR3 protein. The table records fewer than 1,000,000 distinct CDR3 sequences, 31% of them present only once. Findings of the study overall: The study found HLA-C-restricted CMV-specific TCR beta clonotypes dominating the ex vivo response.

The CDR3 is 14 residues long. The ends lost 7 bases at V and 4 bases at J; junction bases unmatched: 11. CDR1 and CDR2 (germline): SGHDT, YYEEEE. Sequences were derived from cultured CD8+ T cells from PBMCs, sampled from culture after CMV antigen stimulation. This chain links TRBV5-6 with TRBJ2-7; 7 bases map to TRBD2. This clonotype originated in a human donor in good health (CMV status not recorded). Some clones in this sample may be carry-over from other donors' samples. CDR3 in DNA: TGTGCCAGCTCGGGGAGGGTGCCCGTTTACGAGCAGTACGTC. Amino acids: CASSGRVPVYEQYV.